This T cell receptor (beta chain) appears in the sequencing data of a study of OX40 agonist ivuxolimab in advanced cancers. Libraries were prepared by immunoSEQ multiplex PCR; TCRdb keeps only in-frame clonotypes and omits some of them. This sample has 55,000 to 70,000 clones; more than 85% occur once, and the top ten carry approximately 1.1%. Notes on this clone: Other DNA sequences in this specimen translate into the identical CDR3.

The CDR3 runs 14 residues. CDR1 and CDR2 from the germline V gene are SGHRS and YFSETQ. V lost 0 bases to trimming and J lost 0 bases, with 3 bases between them. The source was CD4+ or CD8+ T cells sorted from blood, collected in a trial of the OX40 agonist ivuxolimab. The TCR sequence derives from an adult with an advanced solid tumor such as melanoma, head and neck, liver or kidney cancer. This chain connects TRBV5-1 to TRBJ1-4; no reliable D call. The CDR3 is CASSLAATNEKLFF. The CDR3 coding sequence is TGCGCCAGCAGCTTGGCCGCAACTAATGAAAAACTGTTTTTT.